The 8 T cell receptor beta chains given below trace back to one sample, sequenced in a study of T cells in localized non-small cell lung cancer. Assay: immunoSEQ multiplex PCR; the TCRdb copy retains only in-frame clones and omits some. Of fewer than 7,500 clones listed, about 45% were seen once; the top ten hold 3% to 4%. Sequencing used lymph node tissue, obtained before any cancer treatment. The receptor set was obtained from a man aged 40-75 years with stage I lung adenocarcinoma.

This clone was observed a few times. This chain links TRBV19 with TRBJ2-1; the match to TRBD2 covers 9 bases. V was clipped by 5 bases and J by 4 bases; unmatched bases: 6. The CDR3 runs 15 residues. Germline V gene data show CDR1 as LNHDA and CDR2 as SQIVND (reference sequence). DNA of the CDR3: TGTGCCAGTAGTGTGTTTAGCGGGGGATACAATGAGCAGTTCTTC. Its protein product is CASSVFSGGYNEQFF.

In this sample, this clone turned up a few times. V is TRBV6-8 and J is TRBJ2-7; 8 nucleotides line up with TRBD2. The CDR3 contains 14 residues. Trimming cost V 10 bases and J 3 bases; bases outside gene matches: 11. Looked up from germline, CDR1 is MNHGY and CDR2 is SAAAGT. The CDR3 bases are TGTGCCATCAGGGATAGCGGGGCATACTACGAGCAGTACTTC. It translates to CAIRDSGAYYEQYF.

J is TRBJ1-2 and V is TRBV19; TRBD1 matches at 7 bases. This CDR3 region has 13 residues. The ends lost 5 bases at V and 4 bases at J; junction bases unmatched: 4. The V gene's germline CDR1 is LNHDA and CDR2 SQIVND (reference sequence). This chain's CDR3 is CASSPDRAYGYTF. CDR3 nucleotides: TGTGCCAGTAGTCCCGACAGGGCCTATGGCTACACCTTC.

This clone turned up a few times. CDR3 sequence (DNA): TGTGCCAGCAGCCCGAACCTCGGGATGAACACTGAAGCTTTCTTT. Translation: CASSPNLGMNTEAFF. This rearrangement joins TRBV9 to TRBJ1-1; D ambiguous. V was trimmed by 4 bases and J by 0 bases, leaving 13 bases between them. There are 15 residues in the CDR3. Germline V gives CDR1 SGDLS, CDR2 YYNGEE.

The chain uses TRBV19 and TRBJ2-1; perhaps TRBD2 as D (5 bases). Germline V gives CDR1 LNHDA, CDR2 SQIVND (reference sequence). The CDR3 covers 14 residues. V lost 3 bases, J lost 4 bases, and 10 bases lay in between. This CDR3 is CASSMFGMYNEQFF. The CDR3 bases are TGTGCCAGTAGTATGTTCGGGATGTACAATGAGCAGTTCTTC.

The chain is built from TRBV19 and TRBJ2-7; D might be TRBD1 (6 bases). Germline V CDR1 and CDR2: LNHDA, SQIVND (reference sequence). The V end lost 3 bases, the J end lost 3 bases, and 9 bases lay between the germline ends. The CDR3 is 13 amino acids. CDR3 coding DNA: TGTGCCAGTAGTATTCGCAGGGGCTACGAGCAGTACTTC. It specifies CASSIRRGYEQYF.

This clone came up a few times. The rearrangement uses TRBV30 and TRBJ1-4, with D possibly being TRBD1 (5 bases). From germline, CDR1 is GTSNPN and CDR2 SVGIG (reference sequence). The CDR3 has 13 residues. The germline V and J ends were trimmed by 1 base and 10 bases, with 13 bases remaining between them. The CDR3 DNA reads as TGTGCCTGGAGTGCGGGGGATAGGGGAAAACTGTTTTTT. It encodes CAWSAGDRGKLFF.

This clone is medium-sized by share. V usage is TRBV11-3 and J usage is TRBJ2-1; TRBD1 matches at 8 bases. Germline V gene sequence: CDR1 SGHNT, CDR2 YENEEA. Trimming at V came to 3 bases and at J to 5 bases, leaving 3 bases not matched to a gene. The CDR3 is 14 amino acids. CDR3: CASSLDRVNNEQFF. The CDR3 coding sequence is TGTGCCAGCAGCTTGGACAGGGTCAACAATGAGCAGTTCTTC. The full variable domain, rest sourced from reference TRBV11-3 and TRBJ2-1, is EAGVVQSPRYKIIEKKQPVAFWCNPISGHNTLYWYLQNLGQGPELLIRYENEEAVDDSQLPKDRFSAERLKGVDSTLKIQPAELGDSAVYLCASSLDRVNNEQFFGPGTRLTVL.